A few counts support the clone carrying this TCR beta chain. Its antigen remains unidentified. These data originate in a study of shared clonotypes between healthy human individuals. The study, taken as a whole, reports: Across a handful of donors, naive CD4 shared 4.5% to 6%, naive CD8 about 3.2%, memory CD4 more than 2%, memory CD8 more than 0.35%.

The authors divided CD4+ cells into CD45RA+ naive and CD45RA-negative memory subsets. Across several immunoSEQ plates, the genomic DNA of each subset was split evenly. Clones were read by immunoSEQ multiplex PCR, and TCRdb kept only the in-frame ones, dropping some. The sample holds 2 million to 2.5 million clones, roughly 90% seen once. Germline V CDR1 and CDR2: SGHRS, YFSETQ. This CDR3 spans 14 amino acids. Trimming shortened V by 0 bases and J by 4 bases, and 10 bases separated the two germline ends. This clonotype was sampled from a man between 18 and 29 years old in good health. Some clones in this sample may be carry-over from other donors' samples. Sequencing used naive CD4+ T cells from PBMCs. Subset denoted: CD45RA+ positively selected. V and J are TRBV5-1 and TRBJ2-5, with D possibly TRBD1 on 6 matching bases. CDR3 region: CASSLVWGPETQYF. CDR3 DNA: TGCGCCAGCAGCTTGGTATGGGGGCCAGAGACCCAGTACTTC.